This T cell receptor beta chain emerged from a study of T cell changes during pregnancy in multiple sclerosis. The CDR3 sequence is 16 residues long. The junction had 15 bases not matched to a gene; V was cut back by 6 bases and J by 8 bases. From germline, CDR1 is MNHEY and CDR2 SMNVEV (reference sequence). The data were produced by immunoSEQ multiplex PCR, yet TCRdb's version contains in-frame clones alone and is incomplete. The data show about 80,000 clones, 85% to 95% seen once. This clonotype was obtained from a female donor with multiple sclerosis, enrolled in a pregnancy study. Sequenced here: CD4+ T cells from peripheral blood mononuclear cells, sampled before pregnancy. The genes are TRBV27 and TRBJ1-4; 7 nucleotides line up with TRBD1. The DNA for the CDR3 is TGTGCCAGCAGACCCAACCCGACAGGGCCTGGCGAAAAACTGTTTTTT. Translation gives CASRPNPTGPGEKLFF.